This T cell receptor (beta chain) was sequenced during a study of cytomegalovirus exposure and HLA in healthy donors. Regarding the study as a whole: In a later analysis, DRB1 alleles had the most associated TCRs; HLA-C alleles the fewest. TCR beta chains numbering some 150 were designated cytomegalovirus-associated. Another analysis was done later, and it associated approximately 17,000 TCR beta sequences with HLA alleles at 0.05 false discovery rate.

PCR used 60 Vbeta primers and 13 Jbeta primers. Sequenced by immunoSEQ multiplex PCR; TCRdb stores in-frame clones only, minus some. There are over 150,000 clones in the sample; about 80% occur only once, and more than 9.5% lies in the top ten. Worth noting for this clone: What it binds is unknown. This CDR3 is also generated by other DNA sequences in the sample.

The receptor comes from a man between 18 and 29 years old in good health and CMV-seropositive. Sequenced sample: PBMCs.

The CDR3 nucleotides read TGCGCCAGCAGCCTCTCCGGGGGGAACACTGAAGCTTTCTTT. Translation: CASSLSGGNTEAFF. The J gene is TRBJ1-1, the V gene TRBV5-1; possibly TRBD1 for D (5 bases). The CDR3 totals 14 residues. CDR1 and CDR2 from the germline V gene are SGHRS and YFSETQ. V was clipped by 4 bases and J by 1 base, with 11 bases between them.